Detailed here is one T cell receptor beta chain. The antigen remains undetermined. In making TCR cDNA, 5'RACE template switching added a universal primer site and UMIs to it. TCRdb re-called the 5' RACE reads through MiXCR, storing one row per CDR3 protein. The sample shows around 340,000 distinct CDR3 sequences, about an eighth of them seen only once. Germline loops: CDR1 SGHTA, CDR2 FQGNSA. This CDR3 contains 15 residues. The junction had 5 bases not matched to a gene; V was cut back by 4 bases and J by 2 bases. This sample was taken from a study of T cells after yellow fever vaccination. Study-wide background: Libraries from low-cell-number fractions were prepared with the SMART-Seq v4 Ultra Low Input RNA kit. Points from the study as a whole: Although the secondary response was weaker, it peaked faster, at day 5 versus 15.

V usage is TRBV7-2 and J usage is TRBJ2-7; 10 bases line up with TRBD1. Specimen: CD4+ T cells sorted from PBMCs, collected 15 days after the yellow fever booster vaccination. This receptor was obtained from a young man who received the YFV17D yellow fever vaccine. The CDR3 DNA follows: TGTGCCAGCAGCTGGGACAGGGGCCGAGCCTACGAGCAGTACTTC. It is translated as CASSWDRGRAYEQYF.